This TCR beta chain appears in the sequencing data of a study of cytomegalovirus exposure and HLA in healthy donors. The PCR had 60 Vbeta and 13 Jbeta primers. Clones were read by immunoSEQ multiplex PCR, and TCRdb kept only the in-frame ones, dropping some. The table shows about 150,000 clones, with approximately 75% occurring only once. The V end lost 0 bases, the J end lost 7 bases, and 12 bases lay between the germline ends. The CDR3 covers 15 residues. Germline CDR1 and CDR2: MNHEY and SMNVEV (reference sequence). This TCR was sampled from a man between 18 and 35 years old in good health and CMV-seronegative. V usage is TRBV27 and J usage is TRBJ1-4; D may be TRBD1 (5 bases). The sample comprised PBMCs. The CDR3 spells CASSLSGSGREKLFF. CDR3 coding DNA: TGTGCCAGCAGTTTATCAGGCTCAGGGCGTGAAAAACTGTTTTTT.